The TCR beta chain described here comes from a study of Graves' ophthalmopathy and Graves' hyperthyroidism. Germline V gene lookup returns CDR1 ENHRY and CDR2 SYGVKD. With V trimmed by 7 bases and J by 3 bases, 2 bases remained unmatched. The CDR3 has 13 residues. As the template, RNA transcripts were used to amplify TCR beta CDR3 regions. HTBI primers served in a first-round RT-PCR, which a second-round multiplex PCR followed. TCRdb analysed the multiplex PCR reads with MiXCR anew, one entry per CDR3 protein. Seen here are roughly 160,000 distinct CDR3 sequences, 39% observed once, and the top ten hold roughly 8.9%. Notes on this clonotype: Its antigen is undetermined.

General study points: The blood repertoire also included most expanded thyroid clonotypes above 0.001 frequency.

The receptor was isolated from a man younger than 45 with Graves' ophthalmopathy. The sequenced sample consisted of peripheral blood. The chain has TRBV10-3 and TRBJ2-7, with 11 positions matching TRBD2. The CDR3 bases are TGTGCCATCAAAGGGACTAGCGGCTACGAGCAGTACTTC. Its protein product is CAIKGTSGYEQYF.